One sample yielded the 16 T cell receptor beta chains listed below, sequenced in a study of OX40 agonist ivuxolimab in advanced cancers. TCRdb keeps only in-frame clones here, not all; method: immunoSEQ multiplex PCR. The sample comprises 60,000 to 85,000 clones, approximately 80% of which are singletons, and under 8.5% rests with the top ten. The sample was CD4+ or CD8+ T cells sorted from blood, taken in a trial of the OX40 agonist ivuxolimab. All receptors derive from an adult with an advanced solid tumor such as melanoma, head and neck, liver or kidney cancer.

The chain recombines TRBV21-1 with TRBJ1-4; the D call in the table, TRBD1, was not verified against the DNA. TRBV21-1 corresponds to a pseudogene. The CDR3 totals 17 residues. DNA for the CDR3: TGTGCCAGCAGCAAAAGGGGACAGCAGGCAACTAATGAAAAACTGTTTTTT. It encodes CASSKRGQQATNEKLFF.

This chain joins TRBV25-1 and TRBJ1-5; TRBD1 aligns across 9 bases. CDR3 size: 15 residues. Trimming removed 4 bases from V and 6 bases from J; junction bases left unmatched: 7. The V gene's germline CDR1 is MGHDK and CDR2 SYGVNS. The CDR3 nucleotides read TGTGCCAGCAGTGCGGGGACAGGGAGAGGTCAGCCCCAGCATTTT. It specifies CASSAGTGRGQPQHF. The entire variable domain, with the rest obtained from reference TRBV25-1 and TRBJ1-5, is as follows: EADIYQTPRYLVIGTGKKITLECSQTMGHDKMYWYQQDPGMELHLIHYSYGVNSTEKGDLSSESTVSRIRTEHFPLTLESARPSHTSQYLCASSAGTGRGQPQHFGDGTRLSIL.

The V and J genes are TRBV11-2 and TRBJ2-1; D may be TRBD2 (5 bases). The length of the CDR3 is 15 residues. Trimming stripped 5 bases from V and 4 bases from J, with 15 bases between. Germline-derived CDR1 and CDR2 are SGHAT and FQNNGV. The CDR3 DNA is TGTGCCAGCAGCCAAGATAAAGCGGAGTACAATGAGCAGTTCTTC. It translates to CASSQDKAEYNEQFF. Using reference TRBV11-2 and TRBJ2-1 for the parts outside the CDR3, the full variable domain is EAGVAQSPRYKIIEKRQSVAFWCNPISGHATLYWYQQILGQGPKLLIQFQNNGVVDDSQLPKDRFSAERLKGVDSTLKIQPAKLEDSAVYLCASSQDKAEYNEQFFGPGTRLTVL.

The V and J genes are TRBV5-4 and TRBJ2-7, with D perhaps TRBD2 (6 bases). The length of the CDR3 is 15 residues. Trimming took 0 bases from V and 0 from J, leaving 10 bases between them. The V gene's germline CDR1 is SGHNT and CDR2 YYREEE (reference sequence). In DNA, the CDR3 is TGTGCCAGCAGCTTGGCGGGGCGGGACTCCTACGAGCAGTACTTC. This gives the protein CASSLAGRDSYEQYF.

This chain uses TRBV9 with TRBJ2-5, with TRBD1 as a possible D gene (6 bases). Per the germline V gene, CDR1 is SGDLS and CDR2 is YYNGEE. V lost 4 bases, J lost 2 bases, and 12 bases lay in between. CDR3 length: 14 residues. CDR3 region: CASSPRTDQETQYF. In DNA form, the CDR3 reads TGTGCCAGCAGCCCTCGGACAGATCAAGAGACCCAGTACTTC.

In its sample, this clone was seen once. This chain joins TRBV28 and TRBJ2-3, with TRBD2 matching 9 bases. Germline V gene sequence: CDR1 MDHEN, CDR2 SYDVKM. The CDR3 covers 14 residues. Trimming removed 8 bases from V and 4 bases from J; junction bases left unmatched: 7. CDR3 in DNA: TGTGCCAGCTGGACTAGCGTTTTTCCAGATACGCAGTATTTT. As protein: CASWTSVFPDTQYF.

This chain uses TRBV7-2 with TRBJ1-1, with TRBD1 identical over 8 bases. The CDR3 runs 14 residues. V was pared by 5 bases and J by 3 bases, with 5 bases of the junction left unmatched. Germline V gives CDR1 SGHTA, CDR2 FQGNSA. The CDR3 sequence is CASSRQGWDTEAFF. The CDR3 DNA follows: TGTGCCAGCAGCCGACAGGGGTGGGACACTGAAGCTTTCTTT.

This chain links TRBV7-2 with TRBJ2-1; 16 nucleotides line up with TRBD2. J was trimmed by 5 bases and V by 5 bases; bases with no gene match: 9. This CDR3 comprises 18 residues. Germline CDR1 reads SGHTA; CDR2 reads FQGNSA. CDR3 coding DNA: TGTGCCAGCAGCCGCGGGACTAGCGGGAGGGCCGTAAACAATGAGCAGTTCTTC. Protein product: CASSRGTSGRAVNNEQFF.

The chain is built from TRBV7-9 and TRBJ2-6; D perhaps matches TRBD1 (6 bases). CDR3 length: 15 amino acids. Trimming took off 5 bases at V and 4 bases at J, with 12 bases between the two ends. Germline V gene sequence: CDR1 SEHNR, CDR2 FQNEAQ (reference sequence). This CDR3 is CASSHSGQGANVLTF. The CDR3 nucleotides read TGTGCCAGCAGCCACAGCGGACAGGGGGCCAACGTCCTGACTTTC.

The chain links TRBV7-9 to TRBJ1-1, with D unclear. Germline values: CDR1 SEHNR, CDR2 FQNEAQ (reference sequence). The ends were cut back, 5 bases at V and 10 bases at J, with 17 bases in the middle. The CDR3 sequence is 13 residues long. The CDR3 loop is CASSPSVQSGAFF. In DNA form, the CDR3 reads TGTGCCAGCAGCCCATCCGTACAGTCTGGAGCTTTCTTT.

This clone was detected once. The chain is built from TRBV2 and TRBJ1-1; 8 bases are shared with TRBD1. The CDR3 extends over 15 amino acids. With 8 bases clipped from V and 2 bases from J, the junction kept 10 bases outside the gene matches. Germline CDR1 SNHLY, CDR2 FYNNEI. The CDR3 nucleotides read TGTGCCAGCTCCACTCAGGGGGCCGGAAACACTGAAGCTTTCTTT. It translates to CASSTQGAGNTEAFF.

V and J are TRBV5-4 and TRBJ1-1; TRBD1 matches 8 bases. This CDR3 is built from 14 residues. CDR1 is SGHNT, CDR2 YYREEE, per germline (reference sequence). With 5 bases clipped from V and 3 bases from J, the junction kept 6 bases outside the gene matches. CDR3 nucleotide sequence: TGTGCCAGCAGAAGGGACAGGCTGGACACTGAAGCTTTCTTT. As protein: CASRRDRLDTEAFF.

As concerns this clone: The germline gene is not matched at one end of the junction; a read error may be the cause. V is TRBV19 and J is TRBJ2-5; D is uncertain. The CDR3 has 13 amino acids. Germline assignment: CDR1 LNHDA and CDR2 SQIVND (reference sequence). The CDR3 sequence is CASSIEGARVSNF. The CDR3 coding sequence is TGTGCCAGTAGTATAGAAGGTGCCCGCGTTAGTAACTTC.

V usage is TRBV14 and J usage is TRBJ2-1; perhaps TRBD2 as D (5 bases). V was clipped by 0 bases and J by 1 base, with 13 bases between them. Germline V CDR1 and CDR2: SGHDN, FVKESK. This CDR3 is 17 amino acids long. This CDR3 is CASSQDLASYSYNEQFF. Written as DNA, the CDR3 is TGTGCCAGCAGCCAAGATCTTGCTAGCTATTCCTACAATGAGCAGTTCTTC.

This chain uses TRBV5-1 with TRBJ2-3; D is possibly TRBD1 or TRBD2 (5 bases each). This CDR3 spans 14 amino acids. CDR1 and CDR2 from the germline V gene are SGHRS and YFSETQ. The V gene lost 4 bases and the J gene lost 0 bases, with 9 bases spanning the gap. In DNA form, the CDR3 reads TGCGCCAGCAGCGGCCGGGACAGCACAGATACGCAGTATTTT. It codes for CASSGRDSTDTQYF.

The gene calls are TRBV12-5 and TRBJ2-7; possibly TRBD1 or TRBD2 for D (5 bases each). Trimming took off 0 bases at V and 3 bases at J, with 15 bases between the two ends. CDR3 length: 16 residues. CDR1 LGHNT and CDR2 FRNRAP come from the germline V gene. The CDR3 protein is CASGLVLKGTGYEQYF. In DNA, the CDR3 is TGTGCTAGTGGTTTGGTACTAAAAGGGACCGGCTACGAGCAGTACTTC.